One sample yielded the 23 T cell receptor beta chains listed below, sequenced in a study of regulatory T cells in long-lasting Graves disease. Library construction for TCR beta used iRepertoire HTBI primers and Arm-PCR of CDR3 regions. TCRdb analysed the multiplex PCR reads with MiXCR anew, one entry per CDR3 protein. The sample has fewer than 650,000 distinct CDR3 sequences, 15% to 20% seen once. This sample's time point: newly diagnosed GD, antithyroid drugs for less than 3 months. Extracted RNA from PBMCs served as the source of the TCR library. These data also formed part of another study, on T cells in Graves' hyperthyroidism and ophthalmopathy.

This material consisted of peripheral blood mononuclear cells (PBMCs), taken at new diagnosis, from a patient treated with antithyroid drugs. The receptors were sampled from a man younger than 35 with Graves disease.

The sample holds a few counts of this clonotype. The rearrangement uses TRBV9 and TRBJ1-1, with unresolved D. Germline V lookup: CDR1 SGDLS, CDR2 YYNGEE. Trimming took 0 bases from V and 1 from J, leaving 7 bases between them. The CDR3 is 14 residues long. CDR3 in amino acids: CASSVGPANTEAFF. As DNA, the CDR3 is TGTGCCAGCAGCGTAGGGCCCGCGAACACTGAAGCTTTCTTT.

This clonotype was recorded many times. The chain is built from TRBV12-3 or TRBV12-4 and TRBJ1-5, with D perhaps TRBD1 (6 bases). The CDR3 totals 14 residues. V lost 5 bases and J lost 6, with 14 bases in between. The CDR3 region is CASSPQGRSQPQHF. The DNA of the CDR3 is TGTGCCAGCAGTCCACAGGGACGGAGTCAGCCCCAGCATTTT.

In this sample, this clonotype turned up a few times. This chain links TRBV12-3 or TRBV12-4 with TRBJ2-3, with TRBD1 matching over 9 bases. This CDR3 is built from 22 residues. The J segment lost 6 bases and the V segment lost 4 bases, leaving 29 bases of the junction unmatched. The CDR3 nucleotides read TGTGCCAGCAGTTACACCCGGGACAGGGCAGAACTAGCGTCAAACCGTCGGGATACGCAGTATTTT. This translates into CASSYTRDRAELASNRRDTQYF.

This clonotype was seen repeatedly, ten times or more. CDR3 sequence: CASSLRGGGDTQYF. CDR3 in DNA: TGCGCCAGCAGCTTGCGGGGGGGCGGAGATACGCAGTATTTT. V gene TRBV5-1 combines with J gene TRBJ2-3, with 8 nucleotides matching TRBD2. Germline V CDR1 and CDR2: SGHRS, YFSETQ. Unmatched junction bases numbered 3, after V lost 1 base and J lost 5 bases. The CDR3 is made up of 14 amino acids.

This clonotype was recorded a few times. The CDR3 DNA reads as TGCAGTGCGGAAGGGACAGAGAACTATGGCTACACCTTC. Its translation: CSAEGTENYGYTF. The genes are TRBV20-1 and TRBJ1-2; 7 bases are a match to TRBD1. V dropped 6 bases and J dropped 2; count of bases not matched to a gene: 6. CDR1 is DFQATT, CDR2 SNEGSKA, per germline (reference sequence). The CDR3 length is 13 residues.

This clonotype was seen a few times. This CDR3 reads CSATTLTTNEKLFF. The CDR3, as DNA: TGCAGTGCTACCACCCTTACAACTAATGAAAAACTGTTTTTT. This chain links TRBV20-1 with TRBJ1-4; D remains unclear. Germline V CDR1 and CDR2: DFQATT, SNEGSKA (reference sequence). V lost 4 bases and J lost 0, with 9 bases in between. The CDR3 consists of 14 residues.

This chain uses TRBV14 with TRBJ2-1; tentatively, D is TRBD2 (6 bases). V dropped 3 bases and J dropped 0 bases, with 9 bases sitting between them. The CDR3 contains 15 residues. CDR1 and CDR2 (germline): SGHDN, FVKESK. The CDR3 here is CASSQMTSSYNEQFF. CDR3 in DNA: TGTGCCAGCAGCCAGATGACTAGCTCCTACAATGAGCAGTTCTTC.

The V gene is TRBV2, the J gene TRBJ1-5; D is undetermined. The CDR3 loop spans 16 amino acids. V was clipped by 6 bases and J by 2 bases, with 17 bases between them. Germline CDR1 SNHLY, CDR2 FYNNEI. This chain's CDR3 is CASSLGASSGNQPQHF. The CDR3 bases are TGTGCCAGCAGCCTAGGTGCGTCCTCGGGCAATCAGCCCCAGCATTTT.

V is TRBV20-1 and J is TRBJ1-1, with D possibly matching TRBD1 (5 bases). V dropped 0 bases and J dropped 4 bases, with 15 bases sitting between them. The CDR3 is made up of 15 amino acids. Germline V gene lookup returns CDR1 DFQATT and CDR2 SNEGSKA (reference sequence). The CDR3 reads CSARELGEWSTEAFF. CDR3 in DNA: TGCAGTGCTAGAGAATTGGGGGAATGGAGCACTGAAGCTTTCTTT.

J is TRBJ2-7 and V is TRBV7-9; 7 bases are shared with TRBD2. Trimming took 5 bases from V and 3 from J; bases not matched to a gene: 4. Germline V gene data show CDR1 as SEHNR and CDR2 as FQNEAQ (reference sequence). The CDR3 sequence is 13 residues long. The CDR3 coding sequence is TGTGCCAGCAGCCCACTAGCGAGCTACGAGCAGTACTTC. As protein: CASSPLASYEQYF.

Remarks on this clonotype: Being one base from a much bigger clone, this may be a read error. The genes are TRBV7-6 and TRBJ2-1; D is ambiguous. V was cut by 0 bases and J by 5 bases, with 11 bases left in between. This CDR3 has 15 amino acids. Germline CDR1 is SGHVS and CDR2 is FNYEAQ. The chain's CDR3 is CASSLAPTLNNEQFF. In DNA, the CDR3 is TGTGCCAGCAGCTTAGCGCCGACTCTTAACAATGAGCAGTTCTTC.

This clonotype was counted many times. This sequence joins TRBV5-1 and TRBJ2-3; D is unclear. Per the germline V gene, CDR1 is SGHRS and CDR2 is YFSETQ. V was pared by 4 bases and J by 0 bases, with 12 bases between. The CDR3 is 15 residues long. The CDR3 bases are TGCGCCAGCAGCCCCGGCAGGCAAAGCACAGATACGCAGTATTTT. This sequence encodes CASSPGRQSTDTQYF.

The sample holds many counts of this clonotype. The rearrangement joins TRBV3-1 to TRBJ2-1, with 10 bases matching TRBD1. This CDR3 comprises 16 residues. The V segment lost 0 bases and the J segment 8 bases; nucleotides outside the gene matches: 7. Germline CDR1 LGHDT, CDR2 YNNKEL (reference sequence). CDR3 loop: CASSQEGGDRGHEQFF. The CDR3 bases are TGTGCCAGCAGCCAAGAGGGGGGGGACAGGGGACATGAGCAGTTCTTC.

The chain couples TRBV9 to TRBJ1-5; D is uncertain. This CDR3 is 18 amino acids long. The V gene's germline CDR1 is SGDLS and CDR2 YYNGEE. Trimming pared 5 bases from V and 0 bases from J, leaving 21 bases between. The CDR3 loop is CASRARSERPYSNQPQHF. The CDR3 DNA is TGTGCCAGCAGGGCCCGAAGCGAAAGGCCCTATAGCAATCAGCCCCAGCATTTT. The variable domain in full, with the rest retrieved from reference TRBV9 and TRBJ1-5, is DSGVTQTPKHLITATGQRVTLRCSPRSGDLSVYWYQQSLDQGLQFLIQYYNGEERAKGNILERFSAQQFPDLHSELNLSSLELGDSALYFCASRARSERPYSNQPQHFGDGTRLSIL.

This clonotype has only a few counts. The J gene is TRBJ2-7, the V gene TRBV7-2, with D possibly being TRBD2 (5 bases). CDR3 size: 15 residues. Germline-derived CDR1 and CDR2 are SGHTA and FQGNSA. Trimming stripped 1 base from V and 2 bases from J, with 12 bases between. The CDR3 spells CASSLVPAEAYEQYF. The CDR3 bases are TGTGCCAGCAGCTTAGTGCCCGCGGAGGCCTACGAGCAGTACTTC.

The CDR3 bases are TGTGCCTGGAGTGTATTCGGCACGGTGAGCTACGAGCAGTACTTC. This sequence encodes CAWSVFGTVSYEQYF. The chain carries TRBV30 and TRBJ2-7; D gene ambiguous. V was cut by 0 bases and J by 3 bases, with 15 bases left in between. The CDR3 extends over 15 amino acids. Germline V gene data show CDR1 as GTSNPN and CDR2 as SVGIG (reference sequence).

Notes on this clonotype: This may stem from a read error, because a much larger clone lies one nucleotide away. The conserved phenylalanine or tryptophan normally closing the CDR3 is absent here, so this likely arose from a read error. The chain combines TRBV6-2 or TRBV6-3 with TRBJ1-1, with a tentative D call TRBD1 (5 bases). The length of the CDR3 is 11 residues. Germline V gene data show CDR1 as MNHEY and CDR2 as SVGEGT. V was clipped by 5 bases and J by 7 bases, with 8 bases between them. The CDR3 bases are TGTGCCAGCAGTGAGGACATTGAAGCTTTCCTT. Translated, it gives CASSEDIEAFL.

The genes are TRBV18 and TRBJ2-7; no clear D gene. The length of the CDR3 is 13 residues. Trimming left V 2 bases short and J 5 bases short, with 10 bases between. In germline, CDR1 is KGHSH, CDR2 LQKENI. The CDR3 loop is CASSPGRFDEQYF. CDR3 bases: TGTGCCAGCTCACCAGGACGCTTTGACGAGCAGTACTTC.

At least ten counts were recorded for this clonotype. The chain joins TRBV27 to TRBJ2-3, with D possibly being TRBD2 (6 bases). Germline values: CDR1 MNHEY, CDR2 SMNVEV (reference sequence). Trimming left V 4 bases short and J 2 bases short, with 19 bases between. The CDR3 contains 17 residues. This chain's CDR3 is CASSSSPAGPITDTQYF. DNA for the CDR3: TGTGCCAGCAGTTCATCACCCGCGGGACCGATCACAGATACGCAGTATTTT.

This clonotype was counted only a few times. CDR3 nucleotide sequence: TGTGCCAGCAGCTTAACAGCAACAGGGTCGGGGGGCACAGATACGCAGTATTTT. Encoded protein: CASSLTATGSGGTDTQYF. This chain joins TRBV7-3 and TRBJ2-3, with D perhaps given as TRBD1 or TRBD2 (6 bases each). V was trimmed by 0 bases and J by 1 base, leaving 17 bases between them. The CDR3 totals 18 residues. The germline gives CDR1 SGHTA, CDR2 FQGTGA. The full variable domain, with the rest looked up from reference TRBV7-3 and TRBJ2-3, is GAGVSQTPSNKVTEKGKYVELRCDPISGHTALYWYRQSLGQGPEFLIYFQGTGAADDSGLPNDRFFAVRPEGSVSTLKIQRTERGDSAVYLCASSLTATGSGGTDTQYFGPGTRLTVL.

This clonotype was counted at least ten times. This chain uses TRBV7-8 with TRBJ2-5; 7 bases align to TRBD1. Germline values: CDR1 SGHVS, CDR2 FQNEAQ. This CDR3 has 13 residues. J was trimmed by 4 bases and V by 8 bases; bases with no gene match: 7. The CDR3 here is CASGGQEAETQYF. The CDR3 coding sequence is TGTGCCAGCGGCGGACAGGAGGCAGAGACCCAGTACTTC.

This clonotype came up a few times. The gene calls are TRBV6-4 and TRBJ1-1; 9 positions match TRBD1. The DNA end is more similar to TRBJ1-6, so the J call may be wrong. The length of the CDR3 is 15 residues. Germline assignment: CDR1 MRHNA and CDR2 SNTAGT. CDR3 region: CASSYGTGNNSPLHF. The CDR3 nucleotides are TGTGCCAGCAGTTACGGGACAGGGAACAATTCACCCCTCCACTTT.

V gene TRBV20-1 combines with J gene TRBJ2-4; D is possibly TRBD1 or TRBD2 (5 bases each). The V end was cut by 0 bases, the J end by 1 base, with 13 bases between. This CDR3 is 16 amino acids long. Germline V gene data show CDR1 as DFQATT and CDR2 as SNEGSKA (reference sequence). The CDR3 DNA sequence: TGCAGTGCTAGAGATGGGGGTGGACCTGCCAAAAACATTCAGTACTTC. It codes for CSARDGGGPAKNIQYF.